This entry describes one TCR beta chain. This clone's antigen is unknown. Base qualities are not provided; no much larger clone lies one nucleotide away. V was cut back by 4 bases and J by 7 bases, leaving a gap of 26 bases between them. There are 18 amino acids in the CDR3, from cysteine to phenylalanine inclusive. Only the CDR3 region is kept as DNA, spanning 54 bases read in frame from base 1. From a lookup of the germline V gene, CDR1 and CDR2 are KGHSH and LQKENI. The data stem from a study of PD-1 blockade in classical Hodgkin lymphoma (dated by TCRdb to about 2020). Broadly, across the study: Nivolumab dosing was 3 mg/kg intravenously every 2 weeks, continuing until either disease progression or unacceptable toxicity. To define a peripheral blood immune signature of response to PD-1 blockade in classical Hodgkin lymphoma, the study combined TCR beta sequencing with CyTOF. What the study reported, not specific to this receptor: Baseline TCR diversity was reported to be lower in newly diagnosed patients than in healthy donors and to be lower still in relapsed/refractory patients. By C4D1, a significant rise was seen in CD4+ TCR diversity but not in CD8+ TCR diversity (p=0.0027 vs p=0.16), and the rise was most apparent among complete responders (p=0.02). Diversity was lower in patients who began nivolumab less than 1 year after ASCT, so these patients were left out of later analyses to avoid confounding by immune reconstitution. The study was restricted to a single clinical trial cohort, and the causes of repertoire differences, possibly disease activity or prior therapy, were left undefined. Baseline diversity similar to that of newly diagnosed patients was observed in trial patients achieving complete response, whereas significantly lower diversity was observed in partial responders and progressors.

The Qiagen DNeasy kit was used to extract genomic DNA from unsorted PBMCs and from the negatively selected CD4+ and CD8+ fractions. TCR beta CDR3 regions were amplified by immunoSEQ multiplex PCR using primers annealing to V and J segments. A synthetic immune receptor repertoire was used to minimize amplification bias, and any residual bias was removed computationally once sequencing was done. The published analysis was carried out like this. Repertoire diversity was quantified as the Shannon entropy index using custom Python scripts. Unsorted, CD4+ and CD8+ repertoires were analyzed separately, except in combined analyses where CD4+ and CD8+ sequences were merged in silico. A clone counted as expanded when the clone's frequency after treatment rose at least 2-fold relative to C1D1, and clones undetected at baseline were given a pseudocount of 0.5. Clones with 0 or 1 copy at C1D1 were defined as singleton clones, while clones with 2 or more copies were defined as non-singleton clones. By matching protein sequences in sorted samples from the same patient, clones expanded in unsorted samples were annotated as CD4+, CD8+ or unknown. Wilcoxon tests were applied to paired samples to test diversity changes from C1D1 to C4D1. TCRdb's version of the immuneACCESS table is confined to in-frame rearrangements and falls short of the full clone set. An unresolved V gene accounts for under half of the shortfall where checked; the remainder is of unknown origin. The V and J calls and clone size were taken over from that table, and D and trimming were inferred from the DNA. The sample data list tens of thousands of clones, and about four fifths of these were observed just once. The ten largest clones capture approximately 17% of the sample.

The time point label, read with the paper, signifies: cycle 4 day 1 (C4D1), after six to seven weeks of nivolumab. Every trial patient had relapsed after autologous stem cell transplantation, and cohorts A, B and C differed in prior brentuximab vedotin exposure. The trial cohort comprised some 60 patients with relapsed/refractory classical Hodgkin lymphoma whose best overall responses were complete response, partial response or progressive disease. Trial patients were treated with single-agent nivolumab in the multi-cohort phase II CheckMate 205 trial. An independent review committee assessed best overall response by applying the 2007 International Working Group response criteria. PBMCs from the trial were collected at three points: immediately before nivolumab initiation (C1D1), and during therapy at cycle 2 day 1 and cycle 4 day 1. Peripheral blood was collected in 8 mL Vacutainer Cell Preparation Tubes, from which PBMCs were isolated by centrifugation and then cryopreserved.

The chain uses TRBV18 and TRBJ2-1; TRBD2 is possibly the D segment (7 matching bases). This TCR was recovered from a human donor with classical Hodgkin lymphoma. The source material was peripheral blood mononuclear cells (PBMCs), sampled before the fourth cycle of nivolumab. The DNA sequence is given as TGTGCCAGCTCACTCGTACAACAGGGTGGCGGGGGAAAAAATGAGCAGTTCTTC. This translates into CASSLVQQGGGGKNEQFF.